The T cell receptor beta chain described here comes from a study of patients and donors after allogeneic stem cell transplantation. One entry per CDR3 protein results from TCRdb running MiXCR on the RT-PCR reads. The repertoire consists of around 200,000 distinct CDR3 sequences, with roughly 38% occurring once and the leading ten covering about 9.9%. In germline, CDR1 is MGHDK, CDR2 SYGVNS. The CDR3 length is 16 residues. V gave up 4 bases and J gave up 7 bases, with 22 bases separating them. J is TRBJ1-1 and V is TRBV25-1, with a weak D call TRBD1 (5 bases). This TCR derives from a human donor who was either an allogeneic HSCT recipient or a stem cell or donor lymphocyte infusion donor (not recorded which). It is not recorded whose cells these are; they may come from a transplant donor. Sequenced: blood, either unsorted or a sorted T cell fraction (not recorded which). The CDR3 protein is CASSGVRDEGGVEAFF. CDR3 bases: TGTGCCAGCAGTGGGGTCAGGGATGAAGGCGGAGTTGAAGCTTTCTTT.